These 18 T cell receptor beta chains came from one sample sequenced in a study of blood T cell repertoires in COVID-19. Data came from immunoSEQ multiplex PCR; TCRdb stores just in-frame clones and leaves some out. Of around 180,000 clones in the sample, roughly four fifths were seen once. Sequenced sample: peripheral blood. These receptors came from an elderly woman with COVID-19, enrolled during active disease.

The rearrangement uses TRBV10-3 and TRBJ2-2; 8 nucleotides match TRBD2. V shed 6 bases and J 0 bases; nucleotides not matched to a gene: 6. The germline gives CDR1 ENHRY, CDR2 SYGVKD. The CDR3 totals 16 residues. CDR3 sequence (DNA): TGTGCCATCAGGGGCACTAGCGGATCGAACACCGGGGAGCTGTTTTTT. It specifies CAIRGTSGSNTGELFF.

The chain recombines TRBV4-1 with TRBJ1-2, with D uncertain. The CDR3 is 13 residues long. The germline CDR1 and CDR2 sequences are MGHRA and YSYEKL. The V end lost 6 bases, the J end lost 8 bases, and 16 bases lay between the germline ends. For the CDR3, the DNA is TGCGCCAGCAGTAATACAGCAGCGGGAGGCTACACCTTC. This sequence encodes CASSNTAAGGYTF.

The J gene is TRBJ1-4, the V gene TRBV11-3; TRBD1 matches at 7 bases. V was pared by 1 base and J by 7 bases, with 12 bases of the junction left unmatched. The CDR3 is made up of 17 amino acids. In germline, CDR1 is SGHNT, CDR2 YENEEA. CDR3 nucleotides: TGTGCCAGCAGCTTAGCAACCGGAGGGGGCTCAAGTGAAAAACTGTTTTTT. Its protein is CASSLATGGGSSEKLFF.

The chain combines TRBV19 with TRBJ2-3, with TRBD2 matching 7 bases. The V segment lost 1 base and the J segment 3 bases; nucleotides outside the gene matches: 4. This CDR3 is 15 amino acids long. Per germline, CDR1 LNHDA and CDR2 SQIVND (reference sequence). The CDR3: CASSIVARETDTQYF. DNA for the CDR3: TGTGCCAGTAGTATAGTGGCGCGGGAGACAGATACGCAGTATTTT. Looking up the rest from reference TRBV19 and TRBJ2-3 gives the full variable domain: DGGITQSPKYLFRKEGQNVTLSCEQNLNHDAMYWYRQDPGQGLRLIYYSQIVNDFQKGDIAEGYSVSREKKESFPLTVTSAQKNPTAFYLCASSIVARETDTQYFGPGTRLTVL.

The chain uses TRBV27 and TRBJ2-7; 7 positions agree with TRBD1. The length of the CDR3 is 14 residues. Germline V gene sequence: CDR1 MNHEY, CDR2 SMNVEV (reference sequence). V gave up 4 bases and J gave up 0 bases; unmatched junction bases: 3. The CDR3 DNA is TGTGCCAGCAGTTCGACAGGGACCTCCTACGAGCAGTACTTC. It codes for CASSSTGTSYEQYF.

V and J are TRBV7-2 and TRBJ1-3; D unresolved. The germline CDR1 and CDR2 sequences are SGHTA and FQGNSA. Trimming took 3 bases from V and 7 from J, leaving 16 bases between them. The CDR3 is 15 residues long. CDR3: CASSLTFSRGNTIYF. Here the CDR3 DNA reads TGTGCCAGCAGCTTGACCTTCTCCCGCGGTAACACCATATATTTT.

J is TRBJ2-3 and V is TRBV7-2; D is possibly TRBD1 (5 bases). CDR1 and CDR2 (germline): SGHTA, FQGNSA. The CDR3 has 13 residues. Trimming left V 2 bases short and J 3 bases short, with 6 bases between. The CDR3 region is CASSLQGTDTQYF. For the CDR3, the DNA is TGTGCCAGCAGCTTACAGGGTACAGATACGCAGTATTTT.

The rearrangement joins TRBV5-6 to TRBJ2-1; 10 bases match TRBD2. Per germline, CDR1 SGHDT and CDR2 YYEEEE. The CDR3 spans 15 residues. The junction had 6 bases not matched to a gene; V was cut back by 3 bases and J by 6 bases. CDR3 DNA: TGTGCCAGCAGCTACGCAGCGGGAGGGGGCAATGAGCAGTTCTTC. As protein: CASSYAAGGGNEQFF.

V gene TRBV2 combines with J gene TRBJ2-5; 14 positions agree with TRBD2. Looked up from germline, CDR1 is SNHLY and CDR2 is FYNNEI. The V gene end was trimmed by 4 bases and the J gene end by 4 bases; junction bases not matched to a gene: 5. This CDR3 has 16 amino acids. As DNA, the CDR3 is TGTGCCAGCAGTGCGGGACTAGCGGGAGCTGGAGAGACCCAGTACTTC. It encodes CASSAGLAGAGETQYF.

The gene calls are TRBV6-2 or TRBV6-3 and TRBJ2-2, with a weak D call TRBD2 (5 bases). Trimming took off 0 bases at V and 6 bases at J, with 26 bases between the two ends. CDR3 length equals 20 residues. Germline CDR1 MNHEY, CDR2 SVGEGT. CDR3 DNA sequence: TGTGCCAGCAGTTACTCCTCATCGAGGGCTGCTTTTCCCTCCGCCGGGGAGCTGTTTTTT. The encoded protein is CASSYSSSRAAFPSAGELFF.

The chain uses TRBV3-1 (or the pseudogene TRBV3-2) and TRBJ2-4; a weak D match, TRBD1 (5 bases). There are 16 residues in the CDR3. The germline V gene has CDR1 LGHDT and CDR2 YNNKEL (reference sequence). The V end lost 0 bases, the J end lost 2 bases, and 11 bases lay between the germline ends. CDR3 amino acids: CASSQEGRVSKNIQYF. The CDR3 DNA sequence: TGTGCCAGCAGCCAAGAGGGCAGGGTATCCAAAAACATTCAGTACTTC.

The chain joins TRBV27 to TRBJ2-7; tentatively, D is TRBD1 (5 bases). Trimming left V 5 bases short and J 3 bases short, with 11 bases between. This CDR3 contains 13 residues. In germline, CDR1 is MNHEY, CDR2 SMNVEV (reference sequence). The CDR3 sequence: CASSTTGGYEQYF. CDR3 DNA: TGTGCCAGCAGTACAACAGGTGGCTACGAGCAGTACTTC.

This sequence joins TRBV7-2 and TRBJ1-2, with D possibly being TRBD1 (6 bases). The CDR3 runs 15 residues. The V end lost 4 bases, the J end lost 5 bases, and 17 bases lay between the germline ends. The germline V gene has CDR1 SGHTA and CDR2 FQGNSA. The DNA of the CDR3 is TGTGCCAGCAGCTCCACCGGGACACCGGCTTATGGCTACACCTTC. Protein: CASSSTGTPAYGYTF.

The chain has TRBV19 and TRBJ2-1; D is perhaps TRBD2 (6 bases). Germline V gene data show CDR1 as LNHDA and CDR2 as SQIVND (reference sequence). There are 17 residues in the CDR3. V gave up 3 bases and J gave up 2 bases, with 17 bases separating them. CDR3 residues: CASSIPPSARTYNEQFF. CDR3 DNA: TGTGCCAGTAGTATTCCCCCTAGCGCAAGAACCTACAATGAGCAGTTCTTC.

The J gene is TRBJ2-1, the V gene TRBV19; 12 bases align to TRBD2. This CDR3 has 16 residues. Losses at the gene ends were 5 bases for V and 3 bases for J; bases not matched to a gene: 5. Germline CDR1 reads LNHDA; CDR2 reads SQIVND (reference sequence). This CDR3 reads CASSSWTSGDYNEQFF. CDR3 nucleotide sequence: TGTGCCAGTAGTTCTTGGACTAGCGGGGACTACAATGAGCAGTTCTTC.

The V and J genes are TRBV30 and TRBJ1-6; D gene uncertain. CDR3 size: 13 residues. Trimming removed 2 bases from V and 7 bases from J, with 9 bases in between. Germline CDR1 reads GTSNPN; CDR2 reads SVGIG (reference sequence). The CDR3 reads CAWSYRSNSPLHF. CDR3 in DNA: TGTGCCTGGAGTTATCGTAGCAATTCACCCCTCCACTTT.

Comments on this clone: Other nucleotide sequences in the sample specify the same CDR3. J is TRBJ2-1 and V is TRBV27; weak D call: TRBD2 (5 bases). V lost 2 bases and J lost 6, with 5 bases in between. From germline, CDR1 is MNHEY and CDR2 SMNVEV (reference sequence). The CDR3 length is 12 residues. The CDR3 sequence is CASSLGGNEQFF. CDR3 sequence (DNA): TGTGCCAGCAGTTTAGGAGGCAATGAGCAGTTCTTC.

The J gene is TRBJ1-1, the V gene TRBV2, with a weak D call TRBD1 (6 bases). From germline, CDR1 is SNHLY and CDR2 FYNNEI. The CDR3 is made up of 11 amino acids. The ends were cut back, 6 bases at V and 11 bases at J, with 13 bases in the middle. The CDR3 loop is CASRDSPVAFF. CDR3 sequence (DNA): TGTGCCAGCAGGGACAGCCCGGTCGCTTTCTTT.